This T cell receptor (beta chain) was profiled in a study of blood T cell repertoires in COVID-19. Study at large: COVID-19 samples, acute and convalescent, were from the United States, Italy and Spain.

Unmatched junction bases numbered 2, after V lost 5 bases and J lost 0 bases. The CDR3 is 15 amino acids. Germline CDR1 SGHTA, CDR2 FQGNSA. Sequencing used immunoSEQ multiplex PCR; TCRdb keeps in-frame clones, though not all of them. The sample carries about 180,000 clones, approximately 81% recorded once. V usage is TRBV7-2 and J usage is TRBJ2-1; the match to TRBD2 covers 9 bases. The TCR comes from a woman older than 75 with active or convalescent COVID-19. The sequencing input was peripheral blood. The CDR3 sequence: CASSALAGSYNEQFF. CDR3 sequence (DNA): TGTGCCAGCAGCGCACTAGCGGGCTCCTACAATGAGCAGTTCTTC.